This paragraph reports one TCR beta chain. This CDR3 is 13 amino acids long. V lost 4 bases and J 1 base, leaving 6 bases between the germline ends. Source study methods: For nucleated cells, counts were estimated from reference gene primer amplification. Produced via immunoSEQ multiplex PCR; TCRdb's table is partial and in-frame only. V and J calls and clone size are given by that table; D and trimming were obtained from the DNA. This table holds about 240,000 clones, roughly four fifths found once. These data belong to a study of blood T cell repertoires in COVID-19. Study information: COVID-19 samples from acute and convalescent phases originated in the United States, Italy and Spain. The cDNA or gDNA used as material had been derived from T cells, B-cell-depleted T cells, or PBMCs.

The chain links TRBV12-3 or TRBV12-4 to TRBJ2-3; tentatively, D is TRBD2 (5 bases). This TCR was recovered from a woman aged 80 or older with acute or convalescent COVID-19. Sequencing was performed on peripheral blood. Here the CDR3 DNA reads TGTGCCAGCAGTTCCGGGGGCACAGATACGCAGTATTTT. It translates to CASSSGGTDTQYF.